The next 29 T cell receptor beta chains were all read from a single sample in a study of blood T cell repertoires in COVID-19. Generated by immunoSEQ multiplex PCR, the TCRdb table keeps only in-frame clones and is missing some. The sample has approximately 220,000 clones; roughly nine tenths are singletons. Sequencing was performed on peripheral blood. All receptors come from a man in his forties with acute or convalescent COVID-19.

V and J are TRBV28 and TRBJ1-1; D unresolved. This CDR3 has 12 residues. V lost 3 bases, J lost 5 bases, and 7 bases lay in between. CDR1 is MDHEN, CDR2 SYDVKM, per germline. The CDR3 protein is CASSLGRTEAFF. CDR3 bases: TGTGCCAGCAGTTTGGGGAGAACTGAAGCTTTCTTT.

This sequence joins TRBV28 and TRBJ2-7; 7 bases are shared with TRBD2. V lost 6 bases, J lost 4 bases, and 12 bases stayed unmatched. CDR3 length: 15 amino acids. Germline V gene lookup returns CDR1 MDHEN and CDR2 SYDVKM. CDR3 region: CASSQGTTSVYEQYF. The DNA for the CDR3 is TGTGCCAGCAGCCAAGGGACTACCTCTGTTTACGAGCAGTACTTC.

CDR3 residues: CASSADGWETQYF. As DNA, the CDR3 is TGTGCCAGCAGCGCTGACGGGTGGGAGACCCAGTACTTC. This sequence joins TRBV27 and TRBJ2-5; D is undetermined. The CDR3 sequence is 13 residues long. The V gene lost 6 bases and the J gene lost 5 bases, with 13 bases spanning the gap. CDR1 is MNHEY and CDR2 is SMNVEV in the germline V gene (reference sequence).

DNA for the CDR3: TGTGCCAGCCAGGGTGGCACCGGGGAGCTGTTTTTT. Protein: CASQGGTGELFF. V is TRBV24-1 and J is TRBJ2-2; the D gene is possibly TRBD1 (5 bases). V was shortened by 11 bases and J by 4 bases, with 10 bases between the two germline ends. Germline V lookup: CDR1 KGHDR, CDR2 SFDVKD. The CDR3 contains 12 residues.

In DNA form, the CDR3 reads TGTGCCAGCAGCTTGTGGGGACTAGCGGGGGGGGATCTCACAGATACGCAGTATTTT. Translated, it gives CASSLWGLAGGDLTDTQYF. The V gene is TRBV5-4, the J gene TRBJ2-3; 16 bases line up with TRBD2. The CDR3 is 19 amino acids. V gave up 1 base and J gave up 2 bases; unmatched junction bases: 7. CDR1 is SGHNT and CDR2 is YYREEE in the germline V gene (reference sequence). The full variable domain, completed using reference TRBV5-4 and TRBJ2-3, is ETGVTQSPTHLIKTRGQQVTLRCSSQSGHNTVSWYQQALGQGPQFIFQYYREEENGRGNFPPRFSGLQFPNYSSELNVNALELDDSALYLCASSLWGLAGGDLTDTQYFGPGTRLTVL.

This chain's CDR3 is CASSLGTTTNEKLFF. The CDR3 nucleotides are TGTGCCAGCAGCTTGGGAACAACCACTAATGAAAAACTGTTTTTT. The chain is built from TRBV5-6 and TRBJ1-4, with D uncertain. V was trimmed by 0 bases and J by 2 bases, leaving 8 bases between them. The V gene's germline CDR1 is SGHDT and CDR2 YYEEEE. This CDR3 is built from 15 residues.

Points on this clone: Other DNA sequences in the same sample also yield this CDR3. The CDR3 region is CASSLGQGYEKLFF. The CDR3 bases are TGTGCCAGCAGTTTGGGTCAGGGTTACGAAAAACTGTTTTTT. The chain is built from TRBV28 and TRBJ1-4; TRBD1 is a possible D gene (5 bases). Trimming left V 3 bases short and J 8 bases short, with 13 bases between. CDR1 is MDHEN, CDR2 SYDVKM, per germline. CDR3 size: 14 residues. Supplemented by reference TRBV28 and TRBJ1-4, the full variable domain reads DVKVTQSSRYLVKRTGEKVFLECVQDMDHENMFWYRQDPGLGLRLIYFSYDVKMKEKGDIPEGYSVSREKKERFSLILESASTNQTSMYLCASSLGQGYEKLFFGSGTQLSVL.

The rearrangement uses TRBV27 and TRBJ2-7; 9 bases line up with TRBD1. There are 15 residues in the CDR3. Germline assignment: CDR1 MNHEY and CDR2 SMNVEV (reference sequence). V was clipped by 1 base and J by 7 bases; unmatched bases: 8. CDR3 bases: TGTGCCAGCAGTTTATACCGGGACAGGGCGCGGGAGCAGTACTTC. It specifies CASSLYRDRAREQYF.

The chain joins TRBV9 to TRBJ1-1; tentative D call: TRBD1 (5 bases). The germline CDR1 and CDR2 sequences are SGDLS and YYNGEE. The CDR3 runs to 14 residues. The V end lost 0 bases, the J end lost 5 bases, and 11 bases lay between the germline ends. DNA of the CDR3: TGTGCCAGCAGCGTAGGGGGCAGGCCTACTGAAGCTTTCTTT. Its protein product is CASSVGGRPTEAFF.

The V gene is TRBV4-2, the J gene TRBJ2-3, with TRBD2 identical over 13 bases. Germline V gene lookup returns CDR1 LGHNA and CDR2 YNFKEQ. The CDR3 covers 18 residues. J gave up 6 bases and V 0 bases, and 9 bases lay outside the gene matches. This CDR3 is CASSQDKGLAGVGDTQYF. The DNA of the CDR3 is TGTGCCAGCAGCCAAGATAAAGGACTAGCGGGAGTCGGTGATACGCAGTATTTT.

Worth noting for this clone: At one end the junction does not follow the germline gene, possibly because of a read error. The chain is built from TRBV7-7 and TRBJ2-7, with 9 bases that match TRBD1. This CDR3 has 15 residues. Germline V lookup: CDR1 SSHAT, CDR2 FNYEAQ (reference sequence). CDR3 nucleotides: TGTGCTAGCAGCTTAGGGACAGGGCTCTACTACGAGCAGTACTTC. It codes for CASSLGTGLYYEQYF.

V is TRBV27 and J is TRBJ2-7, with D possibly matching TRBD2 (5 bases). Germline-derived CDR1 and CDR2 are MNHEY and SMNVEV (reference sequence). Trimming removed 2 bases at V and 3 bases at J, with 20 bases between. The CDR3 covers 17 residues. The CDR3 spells CASSLTGSSIGIYEQYF. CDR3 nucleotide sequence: TGTGCCAGCAGTTTAACGGGATCATCCATCGGTATCTACGAGCAGTACTTC.

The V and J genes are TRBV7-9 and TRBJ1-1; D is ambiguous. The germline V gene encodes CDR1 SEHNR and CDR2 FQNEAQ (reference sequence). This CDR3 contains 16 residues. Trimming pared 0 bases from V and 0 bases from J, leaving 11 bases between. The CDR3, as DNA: TGTGCCAGCAGCTTAGCTGGGCAGAGAATGAACACTGAAGCTTTCTTT. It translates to CASSLAGQRMNTEAFF.

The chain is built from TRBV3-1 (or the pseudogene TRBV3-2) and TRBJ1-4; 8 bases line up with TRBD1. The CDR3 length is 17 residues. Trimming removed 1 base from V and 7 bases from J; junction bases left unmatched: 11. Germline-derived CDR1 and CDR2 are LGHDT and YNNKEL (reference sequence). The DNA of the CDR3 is TGTGCCAGCAGCCAAGCCCTCCAGGGGGCGGGAATTGAAAAACTGTTTTTT. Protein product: CASSQALQGAGIEKLFF.

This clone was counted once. In DNA form, the CDR3 reads TGCGCCAGCAGCTTGTTCGCCCAGGGCTCCACTGAAGCTTTCTTT. Amino acid sequence: CASSLFAQGSTEAFF. The chain couples TRBV5-1 to TRBJ1-1, with a weak D call TRBD1 (5 bases). Trimming pared 1 base from V and 4 bases from J, leaving 14 bases between. CDR1 SGHRS and CDR2 YFSETQ come from the germline V gene. The CDR3 loop spans 15 amino acids.

The CDR3 region is CASSLGTGNYGYTF. CDR3 nucleotide sequence: TGTGCCAGTAGTTTGGGGACAGGGAACTATGGCTACACCTTC. This chain joins TRBV19 and TRBJ1-2; 9 nucleotides line up with TRBD1. CDR3 size: 14 residues. Trimming removed 5 bases from V and 2 bases from J; junction bases left unmatched: 3. Per the germline V gene, CDR1 is LNHDA and CDR2 is SQIVND (reference sequence).

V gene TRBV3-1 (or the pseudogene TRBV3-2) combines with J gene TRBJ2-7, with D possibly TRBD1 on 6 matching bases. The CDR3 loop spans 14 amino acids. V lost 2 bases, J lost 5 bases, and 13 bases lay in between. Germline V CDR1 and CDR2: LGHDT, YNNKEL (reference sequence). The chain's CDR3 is CASSQNRAIDEQYF. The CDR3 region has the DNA TGTGCCAGCAGCCAAAACAGGGCGATTGACGAGCAGTACTTC.

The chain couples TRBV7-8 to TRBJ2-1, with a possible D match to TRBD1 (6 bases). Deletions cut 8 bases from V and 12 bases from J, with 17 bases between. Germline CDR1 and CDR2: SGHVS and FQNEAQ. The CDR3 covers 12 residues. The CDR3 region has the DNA TGTGCCAGCGGCCCTTGGGACATCGCGCAGTTCTTC. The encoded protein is CASGPWDIAQFF.

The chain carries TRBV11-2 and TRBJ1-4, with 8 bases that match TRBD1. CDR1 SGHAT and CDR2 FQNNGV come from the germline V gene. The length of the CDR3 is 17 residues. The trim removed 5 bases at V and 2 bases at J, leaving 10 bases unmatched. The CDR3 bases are TGTGCCAGCAGCCCAGGGGGCAGGGGGGCGACTAATGAAAAACTGTTTTTT. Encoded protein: CASSPGGRGATNEKLFF.

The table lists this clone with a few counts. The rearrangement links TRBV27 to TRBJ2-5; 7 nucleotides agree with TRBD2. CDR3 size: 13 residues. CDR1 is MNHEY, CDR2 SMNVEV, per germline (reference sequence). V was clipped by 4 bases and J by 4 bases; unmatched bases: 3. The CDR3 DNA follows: TGTGCCAGCAGTTCAAGACTAGCAGAGACCCAGTACTTC. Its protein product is CASSSRLAETQYF.

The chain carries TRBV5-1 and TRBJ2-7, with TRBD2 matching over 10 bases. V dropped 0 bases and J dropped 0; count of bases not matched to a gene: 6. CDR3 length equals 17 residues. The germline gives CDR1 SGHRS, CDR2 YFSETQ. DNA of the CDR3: TGCGCCAGCAGCTTGGGCCCTAGCGGGGGTTCCTCCTACGAGCAGTACTTC. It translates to CASSLGPSGGSSYEQYF. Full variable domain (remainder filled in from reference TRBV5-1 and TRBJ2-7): KAGVTQTPRYLIKTRGQQVTLSCSPISGHRSVSWYQQTPGQGLQFLFEYFSETQRNKGNFPGRFSGRQFSNSRSEMNVSTLELGDSALYLCASSLGPSGGSSYEQYFGPGTRLTVT.

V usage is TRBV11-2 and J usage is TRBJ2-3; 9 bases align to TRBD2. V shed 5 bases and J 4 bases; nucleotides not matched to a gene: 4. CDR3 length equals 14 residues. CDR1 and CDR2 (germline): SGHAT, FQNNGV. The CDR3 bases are TGTGCCAGCAGCCCGGGACTAGCACCAGATACGCAGTATTTT. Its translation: CASSPGLAPDTQYF.

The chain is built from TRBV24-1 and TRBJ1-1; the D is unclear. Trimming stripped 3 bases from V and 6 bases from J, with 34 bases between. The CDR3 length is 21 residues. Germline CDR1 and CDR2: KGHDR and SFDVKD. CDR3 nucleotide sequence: TGTGCCACCAGTGATCGCGGTCAGTGGCAGGAGGGTAAGGCCAAACCCGCTGAAGCTTTCTTT. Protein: CATSDRGQWQEGKAKPAEAFF.

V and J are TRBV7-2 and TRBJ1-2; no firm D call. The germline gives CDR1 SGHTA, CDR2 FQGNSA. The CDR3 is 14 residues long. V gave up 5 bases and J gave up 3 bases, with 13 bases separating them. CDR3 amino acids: CASSPRVGDYGYTF. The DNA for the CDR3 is TGTGCCAGCAGCCCACGTGTGGGAGACTATGGCTACACCTTC.

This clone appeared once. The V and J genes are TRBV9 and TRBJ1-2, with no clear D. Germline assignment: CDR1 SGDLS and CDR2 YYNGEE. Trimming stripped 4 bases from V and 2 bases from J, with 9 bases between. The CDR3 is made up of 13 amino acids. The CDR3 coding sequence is TGTGCCAGCAGCCCCCAGGAAAACTATGGCTACACCTTC. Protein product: CASSPQENYGYTF.

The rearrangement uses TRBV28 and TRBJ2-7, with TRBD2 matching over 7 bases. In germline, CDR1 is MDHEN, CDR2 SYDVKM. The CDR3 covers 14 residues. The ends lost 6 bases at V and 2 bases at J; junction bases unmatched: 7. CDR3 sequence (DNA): TGTGCCAGCAGCCTGGGGGGGTCCGCCTACGAGCAGTACTTC. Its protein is CASSLGGSAYEQYF.

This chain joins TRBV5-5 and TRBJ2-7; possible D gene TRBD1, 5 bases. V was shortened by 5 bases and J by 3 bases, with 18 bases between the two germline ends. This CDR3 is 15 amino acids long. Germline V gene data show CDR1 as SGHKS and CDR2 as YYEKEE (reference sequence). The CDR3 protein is CASRQAPDILYEQYF. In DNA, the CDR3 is TGTGCCAGCAGGCAAGCCCCGGACATTCTCTACGAGCAGTACTTC. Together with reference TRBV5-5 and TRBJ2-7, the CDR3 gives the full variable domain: DAGVTQSPTHLIKTRGQQVTLRCSPISGHKSVSWYQQVLGQGPQFIFQYYEKEERGRGNFPDRFSARQFPNYSSELNVNALLLGDSALYLCASRQAPDILYEQYFGPGTRLTVT.

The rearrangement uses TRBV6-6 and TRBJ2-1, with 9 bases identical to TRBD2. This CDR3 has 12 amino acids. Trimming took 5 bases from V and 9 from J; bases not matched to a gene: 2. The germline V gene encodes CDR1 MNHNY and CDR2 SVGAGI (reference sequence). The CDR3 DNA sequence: TGTGCCAGCAGTCTGACTAGCGGTGAGCAGTTCTTC. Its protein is CASSLTSGEQFF.

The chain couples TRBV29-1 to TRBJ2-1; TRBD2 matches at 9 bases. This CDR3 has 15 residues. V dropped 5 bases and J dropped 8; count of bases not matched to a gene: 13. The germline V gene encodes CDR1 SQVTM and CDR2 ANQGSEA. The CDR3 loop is CSVRGSGRADDEQFF. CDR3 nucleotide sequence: TGCAGCGTTAGGGGTAGCGGGAGAGCTGACGATGAGCAGTTCTTC.